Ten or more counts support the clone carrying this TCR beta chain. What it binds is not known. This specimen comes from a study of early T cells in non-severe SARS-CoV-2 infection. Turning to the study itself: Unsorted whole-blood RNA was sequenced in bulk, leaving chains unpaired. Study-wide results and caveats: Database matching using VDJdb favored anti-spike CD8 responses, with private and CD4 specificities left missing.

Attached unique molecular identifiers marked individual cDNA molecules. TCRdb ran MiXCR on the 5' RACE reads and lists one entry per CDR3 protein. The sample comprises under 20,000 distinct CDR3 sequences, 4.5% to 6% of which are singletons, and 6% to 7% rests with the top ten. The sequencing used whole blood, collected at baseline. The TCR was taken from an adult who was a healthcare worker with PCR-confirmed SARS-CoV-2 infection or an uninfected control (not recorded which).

DNA for the CDR3: TGTGCCAGCATAAAAGTCGGACATTATGGCTACACCTTC. Translation gives CASIKVGHYGYTF. V is TRBV6-5 and J is TRBJ1-2, with D possibly matching TRBD1 (5 bases). The germline gives CDR1 MNHEY, CDR2 SVGAGI. The CDR3 spans 13 residues. Trimming shortened V by 7 bases and J by 5 bases, and 14 bases separated the two germline ends.